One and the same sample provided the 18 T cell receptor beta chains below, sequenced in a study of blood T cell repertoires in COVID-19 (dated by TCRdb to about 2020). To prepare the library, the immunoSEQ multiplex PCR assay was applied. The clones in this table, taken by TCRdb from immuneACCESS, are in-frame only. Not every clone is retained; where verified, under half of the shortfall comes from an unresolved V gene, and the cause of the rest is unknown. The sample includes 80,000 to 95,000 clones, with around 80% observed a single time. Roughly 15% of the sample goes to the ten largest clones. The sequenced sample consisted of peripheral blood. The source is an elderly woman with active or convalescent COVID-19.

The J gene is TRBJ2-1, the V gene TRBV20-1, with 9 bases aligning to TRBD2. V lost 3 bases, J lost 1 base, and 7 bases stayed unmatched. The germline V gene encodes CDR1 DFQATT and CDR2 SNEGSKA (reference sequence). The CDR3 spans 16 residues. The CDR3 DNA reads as TGCAGTGCTAGTACCGGGACTAGCTTTTCCTACAATGAGCAGTTCTTC. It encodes CSASTGTSFSYNEQFF.

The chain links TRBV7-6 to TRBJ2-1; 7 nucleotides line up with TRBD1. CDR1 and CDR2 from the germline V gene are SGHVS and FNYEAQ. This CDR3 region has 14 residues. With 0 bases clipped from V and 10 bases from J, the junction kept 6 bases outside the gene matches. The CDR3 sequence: CASSLALDRSEQFF. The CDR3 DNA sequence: TGTGCCAGCAGCTTAGCCCTGGACAGGAGCGAGCAGTTCTTC. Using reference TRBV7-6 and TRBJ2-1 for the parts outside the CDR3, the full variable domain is GAGVSQSPRYKVTKRGQDVALRCDPISGHVSLYWYRQALGQGPEFLTYFNYEAQQDKSGLPNDRFSAERPEGSISTLTIQRTEQRDSAMYRCASSLALDRSEQFFGPGTRLTVL.

The CDR3 sequence is CASSSLGTSGIDEQFF. CDR3 in DNA: TGTGCCAGCAGCTCCCTCGGGACTAGCGGCATTGATGAGCAGTTCTTC. The rearrangement links TRBV7-3 to TRBJ2-1, with 11 bases lining up with TRBD2. The CDR3 loop spans 16 amino acids. J gave up 8 bases and V 4 bases, and 10 bases lay outside the gene matches. Germline CDR1 SGHTA, CDR2 FQGTGA.

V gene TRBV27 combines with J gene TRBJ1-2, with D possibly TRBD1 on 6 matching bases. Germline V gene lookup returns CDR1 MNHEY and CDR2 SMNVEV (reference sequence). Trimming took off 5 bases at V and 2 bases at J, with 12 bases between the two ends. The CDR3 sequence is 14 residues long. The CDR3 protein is CASSPRTGNYGYTF. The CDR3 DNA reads TGTGCCAGCAGTCCCCGAACAGGGAACTATGGCTACACCTTC.

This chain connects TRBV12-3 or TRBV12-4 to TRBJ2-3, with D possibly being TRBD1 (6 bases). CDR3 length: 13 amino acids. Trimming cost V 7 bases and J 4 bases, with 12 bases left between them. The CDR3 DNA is TGTGCCAGCACCGTCCCAGGGGCAGATACGCAGTATTTT. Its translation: CASTVPGADTQYF.

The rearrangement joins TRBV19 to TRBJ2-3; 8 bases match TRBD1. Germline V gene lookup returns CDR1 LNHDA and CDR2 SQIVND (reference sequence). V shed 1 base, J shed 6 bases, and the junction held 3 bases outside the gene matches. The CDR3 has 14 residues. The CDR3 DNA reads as TGTGCCAGTAGTATAGGGACAGGGTCTGATACGCAGTATTTT. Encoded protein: CASSIGTGSDTQYF.

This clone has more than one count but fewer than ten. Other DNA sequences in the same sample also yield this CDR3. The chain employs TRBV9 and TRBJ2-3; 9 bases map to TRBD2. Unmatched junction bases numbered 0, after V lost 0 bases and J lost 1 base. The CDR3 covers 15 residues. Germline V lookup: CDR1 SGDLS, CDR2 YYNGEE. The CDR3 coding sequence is TGTGCCAGCAGCGTAGGACTAGCGGGCACAGATACGCAGTATTTT. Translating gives CASSVGLAGTDTQYF.

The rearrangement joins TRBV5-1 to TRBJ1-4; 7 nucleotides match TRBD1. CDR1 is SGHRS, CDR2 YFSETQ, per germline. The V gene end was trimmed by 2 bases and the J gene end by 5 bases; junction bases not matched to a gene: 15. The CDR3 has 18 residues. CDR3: CASSLKGDSDRRNEKLFF. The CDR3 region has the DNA TGCGCCAGCAGCTTAAAAGGTGACTCGGACAGGAGGAATGAAAAACTGTTTTTT.

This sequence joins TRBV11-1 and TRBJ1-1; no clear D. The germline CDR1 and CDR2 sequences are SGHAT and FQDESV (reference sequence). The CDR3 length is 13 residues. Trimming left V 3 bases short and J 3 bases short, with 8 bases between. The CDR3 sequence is CASSFQRDTEAFF. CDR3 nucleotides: TGTGCCAGCAGCTTCCAGAGGGACACTGAAGCTTTCTTT.

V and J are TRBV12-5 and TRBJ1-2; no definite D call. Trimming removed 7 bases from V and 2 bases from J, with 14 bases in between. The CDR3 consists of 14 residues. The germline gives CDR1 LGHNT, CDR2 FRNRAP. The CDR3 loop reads CASAVDWQNYGYTF. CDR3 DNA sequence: TGTGCTAGTGCCGTCGACTGGCAAAACTATGGCTACACCTTC.

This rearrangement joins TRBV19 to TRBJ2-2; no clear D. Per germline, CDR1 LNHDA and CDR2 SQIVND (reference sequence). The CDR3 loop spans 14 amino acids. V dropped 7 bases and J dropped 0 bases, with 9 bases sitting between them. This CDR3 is CASIGIPNTGELFF. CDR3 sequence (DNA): TGTGCCAGTATTGGCATACCGAACACCGGGGAGCTGTTTTTT.

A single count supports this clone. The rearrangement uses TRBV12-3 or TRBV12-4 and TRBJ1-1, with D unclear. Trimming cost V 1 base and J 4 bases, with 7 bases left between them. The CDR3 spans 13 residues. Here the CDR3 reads CASSLEEGTEAFF. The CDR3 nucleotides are TGTGCCAGCAGTTTAGAGGAGGGCACTGAAGCTTTCTTT.

CDR3 DNA: TGTGCCAGTAGTCCGGGACTTAATCAGCCCCAGCATTTT. It yields the protein CASSPGLNQPQHF. This chain joins TRBV19 and TRBJ1-5, with a possible D match to TRBD1 (5 bases). Germline values: CDR1 LNHDA, CDR2 SQIVND (reference sequence). Trimming took 5 bases from V and 4 from J, leaving 9 bases between them. This CDR3 spans 13 amino acids.

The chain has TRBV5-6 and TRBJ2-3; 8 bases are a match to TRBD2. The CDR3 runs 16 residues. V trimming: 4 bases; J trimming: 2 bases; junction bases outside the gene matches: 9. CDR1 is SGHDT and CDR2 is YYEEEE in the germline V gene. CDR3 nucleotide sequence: TGTGCCAGCAGCCTAAGGGTAGCGGGGTCCACAGATACGCAGTATTTT. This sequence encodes CASSLRVAGSTDTQYF.

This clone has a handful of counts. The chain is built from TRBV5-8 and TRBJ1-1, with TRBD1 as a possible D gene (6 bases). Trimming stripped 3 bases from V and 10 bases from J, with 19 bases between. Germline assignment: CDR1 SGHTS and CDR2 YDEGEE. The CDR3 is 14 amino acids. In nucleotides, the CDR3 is TGTGCCAGCAGCTCAACAACTGCTCGCAGGGGAGCTTTCTTT. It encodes CASSSTTARRGAFF.

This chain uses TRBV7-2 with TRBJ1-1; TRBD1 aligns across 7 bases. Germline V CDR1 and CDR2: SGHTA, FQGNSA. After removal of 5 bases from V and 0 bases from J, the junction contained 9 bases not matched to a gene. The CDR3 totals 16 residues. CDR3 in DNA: TGTGCCAGCAGCAAAGGCCCCGACAGGGTGAACACTGAAGCTTTCTTT. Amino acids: CASSKGPDRVNTEAFF. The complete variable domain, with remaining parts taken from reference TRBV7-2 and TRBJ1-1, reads GAGVSQSPSNKVTEKGKDVELRCDPISGHTALYWYRQSLGQGLEFLIYFQGNSAPDKSGLPSDRFSAERTGGSVSTLTIQRTQQEDSAVYLCASSKGPDRVNTEAFFGQGTRLTVV.

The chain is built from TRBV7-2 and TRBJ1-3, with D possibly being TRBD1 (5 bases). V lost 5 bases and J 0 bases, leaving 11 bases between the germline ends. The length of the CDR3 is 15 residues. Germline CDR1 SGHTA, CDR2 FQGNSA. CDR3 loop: CASSVDRYSGNTIYF. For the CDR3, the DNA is TGTGCCAGCAGCGTTGACAGATACTCTGGAAACACCATATATTTT. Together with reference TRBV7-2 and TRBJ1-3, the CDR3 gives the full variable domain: GAGVSQSPSNKVTEKGKDVELRCDPISGHTALYWYRQSLGQGLEFLIYFQGNSAPDKSGLPSDRFSAERTGGSVSTLTIQRTQQEDSAVYLCASSVDRYSGNTIYFGEGSWLTVV.

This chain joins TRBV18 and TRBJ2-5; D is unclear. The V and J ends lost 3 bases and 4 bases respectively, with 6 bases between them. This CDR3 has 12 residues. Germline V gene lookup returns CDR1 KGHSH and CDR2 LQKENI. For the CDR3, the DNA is TGTGCCAGCTCACCTACAATAGAGACCCAGTACTTC. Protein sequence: CASSPTIETQYF.